Listed here are 31 T cell receptor beta chains from one sample, sequenced in a study of vaccination and CD4 T cells after COVID-19. The sample's treatment: approximately 11-day PBMC culture with coronavirus spike peptide pools or control peptides (ViraFEST assay). Sequence data for DNA of cultured CD4+ T cells were generated by the Oncomine TCR Beta short-read assay. TCRdb recomputed calls from the PCR reads with MiXCR, one row per CDR3 protein. Among about 13,000 distinct CDR3 sequences, 75% to 85% were seen once, and the ten largest hold about 28%. No antigen has been assigned to these receptors. The sequencing input was CD4+ T cells from blood, cultured in vitro. Receptors originate from a human donor who had recovered from COVID-19.

In DNA form, the CDR3 reads TGTGCCAGTAGTACCGGACAATCGAACACTGAAGCTTTCTTT. Its translation is CASSTGQSNTEAFF. This chain links TRBV19 with TRBJ1-1; tentative D call: TRBD1 (5 bases). The germline V and J ends were trimmed by 4 bases and 1 base, with 10 bases remaining between them. CDR3 length: 14 amino acids. Germline CDR1 is LNHDA and CDR2 is SQIVND (reference sequence).

Only a few counts were recorded for this clonotype. The J gene is TRBJ1-2, the V gene TRBV27; D is undetermined. CDR1 is MNHEY, CDR2 SMNVEV, per germline (reference sequence). The V gene lost 5 bases and the J gene lost 6 bases, with 19 bases spanning the gap. This CDR3 spans 15 amino acids. The CDR3 nucleotides are TGTGCCAGCAGTCCACCCCGGGCTCCTGGCCATGGCTACACCTTC. It encodes CASSPPRAPGHGYTF.

The chain uses TRBV23-1 and TRBJ1-5; the D is unclear. TRBV23-1 is an ORF, and what it does is uncertain. The CDR3 loop spans 13 amino acids. V lost 2 bases to trimming and J lost 7 bases, with 9 bases between them. The CDR3 region has the DNA TGCGCCAGCAGTCAACCGAGTAAGCAGCCCCAGCATTTT. Protein product: CASSQPSKQPQHF.

This clonotype was seen only once. This sequence joins TRBV7-2 and TRBJ1-3; D is ambiguous. V was cut by 3 bases and J by 4 bases, with 10 bases left in between. CDR3 length equals 14 residues. CDR1 and CDR2 (germline): SGHTA, FQGNSA. CDR3 nucleotide sequence: TGTGCCAGCAGCTTCGGCAGTTCCGGAAACACCATATATTTT. This encodes CASSFGSSGNTIYF.

This chain joins TRBV6-5 and TRBJ1-5; D is unclear. The CDR3 loop spans 16 amino acids. The V end was cut by 0 bases, the J end by 4 bases, with 13 bases between. CDR1 and CDR2 from the germline V gene are MNHEY and SVGAGI. The CDR3 DNA reads TGTGCCAGCAGTTACTCAAGGCAGTCTCCGAATCAGCCCCAGCATTTT. It is translated as CASSYSRQSPNQPQHF.

The rearrangement joins TRBV28 to TRBJ1-1; 10 nucleotides match TRBD1. This CDR3 contains 15 residues. Germline assignment: CDR1 MDHEN and CDR2 SYDVKM. V shed 4 bases and J 3 bases; nucleotides not matched to a gene: 5. The chain's CDR3 is CASSSAGTGDTEAFF. In DNA form, the CDR3 reads TGTGCCAGCAGTTCTGCCGGGACAGGGGACACTGAAGCTTTCTTT. Supplemented by reference TRBV28 and TRBJ1-1, the full variable domain reads DVKVTQSSRYLVKRTGEKVFLECVQDMDHENMFWYRQDPGLGLRLIYFSYDVKMKEKGDIPEGYSVSREKKERFSLILESASTNQTSMYLCASSSAGTGDTEAFFGQGTRLTVV.

The chain links TRBV7-9 to TRBJ1-2; no clear D gene. Germline V CDR1 and CDR2: SEHNR, FQNEAQ (reference sequence). The CDR3 extends over 12 amino acids. Trimming left V 1 base short and J 8 bases short, with 8 bases between. The CDR3 region is CASSLVEGGYTF. As DNA, the CDR3 is TGTGCCAGCAGCTTAGTTGAGGGAGGCTACACCTTC.

The J gene is TRBJ2-7, the V gene TRBV2; the D gene is possibly TRBD1 (6 bases). V lost 6 bases to trimming and J lost 3 bases, with 12 bases between them. Germline V lookup: CDR1 SNHLY, CDR2 FYNNEI. The CDR3 has 13 amino acids. For the CDR3, the DNA is TGTGCCAGCAGGGCCGGGACAAACTACGAGCAGTACTTC. It encodes CASRAGTNYEQYF.

The V call is TRBV7-9, the J call TRBJ1-2, with 10 bases fitting TRBD1. Germline V gene data show CDR1 as SEHNR and CDR2 as FQNEAQ (reference sequence). V trimming: 5 bases; J trimming: 5 bases; junction bases outside the gene matches: 5. The CDR3 length is 14 residues. The CDR3 loop reads CASSEGTGVYGYTF. The CDR3 coding sequence is TGTGCCAGCAGCGAGGGGACAGGGGTTTATGGCTACACCTTC.

This sequence joins TRBV28 and TRBJ2-7; either TRBD1 or TRBD2 may supply D (5 bases each). The CDR3 length is 11 residues. Trimming left V 7 bases short and J 4 bases short, with 8 bases between. Germline V gene lookup returns CDR1 MDHEN and CDR2 SYDVKM. CDR3 region: CASMRGYEQYF. CDR3 nucleotides: TGTGCCAGCATGAGGGGATACGAGCAGTACTTC.

The chain couples TRBV6-5 to TRBJ1-2, with 7 bases identical to TRBD1. The germline V gene encodes CDR1 MNHEY and CDR2 SVGAGI. This CDR3 has 17 amino acids. The trim removed 2 bases at V and 8 bases at J, leaving 17 bases unmatched. The CDR3, as DNA: TGTGCCAGCAGTTACAATCTGGGAGGATACAGGGGCGGCGGCTACACCTTC. Its translation is CASSYNLGGYRGGGYTF.

This clonotype was seen only a few times. The chain employs TRBV15 and TRBJ1-5; 8 nucleotides align to TRBD1. The V and J ends lost 1 base and 2 bases, in that order; junction bases with no gene match: 7. This CDR3 has 17 amino acids. Germline lookup yields CDR1 LNHNV and CDR2 YYDKDF (reference sequence). The CDR3 is CATSRAQGARGNQPQHF. The DNA of the CDR3 is TGTGCCACCAGCAGAGCTCAGGGGGCAAGGGGCAATCAGCCCCAGCATTTT.

This sequence joins TRBV6-1 and TRBJ1-2, with a tentative D call TRBD1 (6 bases). V lost 6 bases and J 2 bases, leaving 16 bases between the germline ends. Germline CDR1 and CDR2: MNHNS and SASEGT. This CDR3 has 15 residues. CDR3 sequence (DNA): TGTGCCAGCAGCCCGGCGGGACACCCAAACTATGGCTACACCTTC. The encoded protein is CASSPAGHPNYGYTF.

Only a few counts were recorded for this clonotype. This chain joins TRBV7-9 and TRBJ1-6, with TRBD1 matching over 8 bases. V gave up 4 bases and J gave up 9 bases; unmatched junction bases: 11. The CDR3 loop spans 16 amino acids. The germline V gene has CDR1 SEHNR and CDR2 FQNEAQ (reference sequence). CDR3 DNA: TGTGCCAGCAGCTCCGGATTAGGACAGGGCGGTTCACCCCTCCACTTT. Protein sequence: CASSSGLGQGGSPLHF.

The chain couples TRBV20-1 to TRBJ2-3; either TRBD1 or TRBD2 may fit D (5 bases each). The CDR3 loop spans 17 amino acids. Per the germline V gene, CDR1 is DFQATT and CDR2 is SNEGSKA (reference sequence). V lost 3 bases and J lost 2, with 21 bases in between. The CDR3: CSASRDRAHLDTDTQYF. The CDR3 DNA follows: TGCAGTGCTAGCCGGGACCGGGCTCACTTGGACACAGATACGCAGTATTTT.

The CDR3 nucleotides are TGTGCCAGCAGCCAACAGTATGGCTACACCTTC. Translated: CASSQQYGYTF. The chain joins TRBV2 to TRBJ1-2; D remains unclear. V was trimmed by 6 bases and J by 5 bases, leaving 7 bases between them. CDR3 length equals 11 residues. The V gene's germline CDR1 is SNHLY and CDR2 FYNNEI.

This chain uses TRBV6-1 with TRBJ1-6; D is ambiguous. The CDR3 is made up of 14 amino acids. Per germline, CDR1 MNHNS and CDR2 SASEGT. Trimming stripped 8 bases from V and 5 bases from J, with 13 bases between. The CDR3 sequence is CASQSRRDNSPLHF. CDR3 nucleotides: TGTGCCAGCCAGAGTAGGAGGGATAATTCACCCCTCCACTTT.

In this sample, this clonotype turned up once. The gene calls are TRBV20-1 and TRBJ1-5, with a possible D match to TRBD1 (6 bases). The CDR3 totals 15 residues. Looked up from germline, CDR1 is DFQATT and CDR2 is SNEGSKA (reference sequence). With 5 bases removed from V and 3 bases from J, the gap between germline ends came to 17 bases. CDR3 loop: CSARPGSGANQPQHF. The CDR3 DNA sequence: TGCAGTGCTCGACCGGGATCGGGGGCCAATCAGCCCCAGCATTTT.

The V gene is TRBV20-1, the J gene TRBJ1-2; no firm D call. CDR1 and CDR2 (germline): DFQATT, SNEGSKA (reference sequence). V gave up 8 bases and J gave up 6 bases, with 19 bases separating them. The CDR3 contains 13 residues. In DNA, the CDR3 is TGCAGTTCTCGGGTTCTCCAAGGCCATGGCTACACCTTC. It encodes CSSRVLQGHGYTF.

This clonotype occurred a few times. This chain joins TRBV20-1 and TRBJ1-6; tentatively, D is TRBD1 (5 bases). The CDR3 covers 14 residues. Trimming took off 4 bases at V and 9 bases at J, with 16 bases between the two ends. Germline assignment: CDR1 DFQATT and CDR2 SNEGSKA (reference sequence). The CDR3 sequence is CSATTRVRGSPLHF. CDR3 bases: TGCAGTGCTACTACCAGGGTGAGGGGTTCACCCCTCCACTTT.

The rearrangement uses TRBV12-3 or TRBV12-4 and TRBJ1-2; TRBD1 agrees at 7 bases. CDR3 length: 13 residues. Germline trimming cut 5 bases from V and 6 bases from J; bases unmatched to any gene: 6. CDR3 sequence reads: CASSPDRVHGYTF. CDR3 bases: TGTGCCAGCAGTCCTGACAGGGTTCATGGCTACACCTTC.

The gene calls are TRBV7-2 and TRBJ1-5; D perhaps matches TRBD1 (5 bases). V was clipped by 5 bases and J by 4 bases, with 18 bases between them. This CDR3 region has 16 residues. Looked up from germline, CDR1 is SGHTA and CDR2 is FQGNSA. The DNA for the CDR3 is TGTGCCAGCAGCCTTCGGGCAGGTGAGGGGAATCAGCCCCAGCATTTT. It encodes CASSLRAGEGNQPQHF.

This clonotype was counted between two and nine times. The gene calls are TRBV20-1 and TRBJ1-5; D gene uncertain. Trimming removed 0 bases from V and 7 bases from J, with 19 bases in between. The V gene's germline CDR1 is DFQATT and CDR2 SNEGSKA (reference sequence). The CDR3 runs 16 residues. The CDR3 sequence: CSARDLVSTGKQPQHF. The CDR3 bases are TGCAGTGCTAGAGATCTGGTTTCTACTGGAAAGCAGCCCCAGCATTTT.

V and J are TRBV7-2 and TRBJ2-2, with D perhaps matching TRBD2 (7 bases). V dropped 2 bases and J dropped 1 base, with 14 bases sitting between them. The germline CDR1 and CDR2 sequences are SGHTA and FQGNSA. The CDR3 consists of 17 residues. The CDR3 DNA reads TGTGCCAGCAGCTTATCGGGGGGCGGGGTGAACACCGGGGAGCTGTTTTTT. Translating gives CASSLSGGGVNTGELFF. Looking up the rest from reference TRBV7-2 and TRBJ2-2 gives the full variable domain: GAGVSQSPSNKVTEKGKDVELRCDPISGHTALYWYRQSLGQGLEFLIYFQGNSAPDKSGLPSDRFSAERTGGSVSTLTIQRTQQEDSAVYLCASSLSGGGVNTGELFFGEGSRLTVL.

The chain couples TRBV18 to TRBJ1-5, with D uncertain. V was trimmed by 2 bases and J by 6 bases, leaving 11 bases between them. Germline V gene lookup returns CDR1 KGHSH and CDR2 LQKENI. The CDR3 is 14 amino acids. CDR3 nucleotide sequence: TGTGCCAGCTCACCAGGGCAGGTGATTCAGCCCCAGCATTTT. It encodes CASSPGQVIQPQHF. Drawing the rest from reference TRBV18 and TRBJ1-5, the complete variable domain is NAGVMQNPRHLVRRRGQEARLRCSPMKGHSHVYWYRQLPEEGLKFMVYLQKENIIDESGMPKERFSAEFPKEGPSILRIQQVVRGDSAAYFCASSPGQVIQPQHFGDGTRLSIL.

This clonotype was seen more than once but under ten times. The chain carries TRBV4-1 and TRBJ1-1, with a tentative D call TRBD1 (5 bases). Trimming stripped 0 bases from V and 6 bases from J, with 11 bases between. This CDR3 spans 14 amino acids. Germline loops: CDR1 MGHRA, CDR2 YSYEKL. The CDR3 loop is CASSQDRDLPEAFF. CDR3 sequence (DNA): TGCGCCAGCAGCCAAGATCGGGACTTACCTGAAGCTTTCTTT.

This chain joins TRBV11-2 and TRBJ2-5; possibly TRBD2 for D (5 bases). Germline lookup yields CDR1 SGHAT and CDR2 FQNNGV. The V and J ends lost 0 bases and 8 bases respectively, with 13 bases between them. CDR3 length: 14 amino acids. CDR3 sequence: CASSLEGVVGTQYF. In DNA form, the CDR3 reads TGTGCCAGCAGCTTAGAGGGAGTAGTTGGTACCCAGTACTTC.

The chain carries TRBV28 and TRBJ1-2, with 8 positions matching TRBD1. Losses at the gene ends were 6 bases for V and 4 bases for J; bases not matched to a gene: 7. The CDR3 is 14 residues long. Germline loops: CDR1 MDHEN, CDR2 SYDVKM. The chain's CDR3 is CASSPPGTGYGYTF. DNA for the CDR3: TGTGCCAGCAGCCCCCCAGGGACAGGCTATGGCTACACCTTC.

The J gene is TRBJ1-2, the V gene TRBV30; no definite D call. The germline V and J ends were trimmed by 1 base and 7 bases, with 10 bases remaining between them. Germline V gene lookup returns CDR1 GTSNPN and CDR2 SVGIG (reference sequence). CDR3 length equals 12 residues. CDR3 DNA: TGTGCCTGGAGTGGGGGAGCCATTGGCTACACCTTC. It yields the protein CAWSGGAIGYTF.

The rearrangement links TRBV24-1 to TRBJ2-2; 10 bases agree with TRBD1. Germline V CDR1 and CDR2: KGHDR, SFDVKD. V was pared by 2 bases and J by 5 bases, with 4 bases of the junction left unmatched. CDR3 length: 16 amino acids. The CDR3 reads CATSDSRQGATGELFF. The CDR3 DNA reads TGTGCCACCAGTGATTCTAGACAGGGGGCTACCGGGGAGCTGTTTTTT.

The chain has TRBV21-1 and TRBJ1-1; TRBD1, the table's D call, was not compared with the DNA. TRBV21-1 is recorded as a pseudogene. This CDR3 is 15 amino acids long. The CDR3 DNA sequence: TGTGCCAGCAGCGCCAGGGGGCGGTCGAACACTGAAGCTTTCTTT. It is translated as CASSARGRSNTEAFF.